The 15 T cell receptor beta chains in this list originate from one sample, sequenced in a study of cytomegalovirus exposure and HLA in healthy donors (dated by TCRdb to 2015 to 2018). The library was made by the immunoSEQ multiplex PCR assay. For the multiplex PCR, a mixture combining 60 forward primers for TCR Vbeta segments and 13 reverse primers for TCR Jbeta segments was used. TCRdb stores this immuneACCESS table with in-frame sequences only. Part of the clones is absent; in the studies checked, under half of the shortfall reflects unresolved V genes, and no reason is known for the rest. Across this sample there are about 150,000 clones, with around 79% seen only once. 1.3% to 1.5% of the sample belongs to the ten largest clones. Sequences were obtained from PBMCs. These receptors were collected from a man aged 18 to 30 in good health and CMV-seronegative.

CDR3 sequence (DNA): TGCGCCAGCAGCCCCGGGGCGGGGAACGAGCAGTACTTC. Its translation is CASSPGAGNEQYF. The V gene is TRBV4-3, the J gene TRBJ2-7, with D possibly being TRBD2 (6 bases). The V gene lost 4 bases and the J gene lost 5 bases, with 12 bases spanning the gap. The CDR3 is 13 amino acids. The germline V gene encodes CDR1 LGHNA and CDR2 YSLEER.

The chain uses TRBV11-2 and TRBJ2-3; TRBD1 matches 9 bases. The trim removed 4 bases at V and 4 bases at J, leaving 0 bases unmatched. The CDR3 runs 13 residues. Germline V gene data show CDR1 as SGHAT and CDR2 as FQNNGV. CDR3 loop: CASSWTGADTQYF. The CDR3 coding sequence is TGTGCCAGCAGCTGGACAGGGGCAGATACGCAGTATTTT.

The CDR3, as DNA: TGCGCCAGCAGCCATACCCCCGGGACAATTAATGAAAAACTGTTTTTT. The encoded protein is CASSHTPGTINEKLFF. V is TRBV4-3 and J is TRBJ1-4; perhaps TRBD1 as D (6 bases). This CDR3 comprises 16 residues. Between the trimmed V and J ends, which lost 3 bases and 4 bases, there was a span of 15 bases. The germline CDR1 and CDR2 sequences are LGHNA and YSLEER.

The V call is TRBV14, the J call TRBJ2-1; 7 bases line up with TRBD2. The V gene end was trimmed by 4 bases and the J gene end by 10 bases; junction bases not matched to a gene: 13. CDR3 length: 15 residues. CDR1 and CDR2 (germline): SGHDN, FVKESK. CDR3: CASSPIPGLSHEQFF. DNA for the CDR3: TGTGCCAGCAGCCCAATCCCGGGACTATCCCACGAGCAGTTCTTC.

This clone was seen just once. This chain connects TRBV15 to TRBJ2-5; TRBD1 is a possible D gene (5 bases). Trimming cost V 1 base and J 0 bases, with 6 bases left between them. CDR3 length equals 14 residues. CDR1 is LNHNV and CDR2 is YYDKDF in the germline V gene (reference sequence). The CDR3: CATSRATDQETQYF. The CDR3 region has the DNA TGTGCCACCAGCAGAGCGACAGACCAAGAGACCCAGTACTTC.

The chain couples TRBV9 to TRBJ2-2, with D perhaps TRBD1 (6 bases). Germline V gene lookup returns CDR1 SGDLS and CDR2 YYNGEE. V shed 0 bases and J shed 1 base, with 10 bases lying between them. The CDR3 covers 16 residues. Written as DNA, the CDR3 is TGTGCCAGCAGCGTAGTCGGGACAATGAACACCGGGGAGCTGTTTTTT. The encoded protein is CASSVVGTMNTGELFF.

Comment on this clone: This specimen includes other DNA sequences encoding the same CDR3. This chain connects TRBV9 to TRBJ2-5, with 7 bases fitting TRBD2. The V segment lost 1 base and the J segment 5 bases; nucleotides outside the gene matches: 2. This CDR3 contains 13 residues. The germline V gene encodes CDR1 SGDLS and CDR2 YYNGEE. In DNA, the CDR3 is TGTGCCAGCAGCGTACAGGGAGGGGAGACCCAGTACTTC. It specifies CASSVQGGETQYF.

The chain joins TRBV7-9 to TRBJ2-7; no definite D call. Trimming shortened V by 0 bases and J by 12 bases, and 12 bases separated the two germline ends. Germline CDR1 is SEHNR and CDR2 is FQNEAQ (reference sequence). This CDR3 has 12 residues. The CDR3 region is CASSLASPGVYF. DNA of the CDR3: TGTGCCAGCAGCTTAGCGTCCCCCGGAGTGTACTTC. Supplemented by reference TRBV7-9 and TRBJ2-7, the full variable domain reads DTGVSQNPRHKITKRGQNVTFRCDPISEHNRLYWYRQTLGQGPEFLTYFQNEAQLEKSRLLSDRFSAERPKGSFSTLEIQRTEQGDSAMYLCASSLASPGVYFGPGTRLTVT.

The V gene is TRBV2, the J gene TRBJ2-3, with 10 bases identical to TRBD2. Germline assignment: CDR1 SNHLY and CDR2 FYNNEI. This CDR3 region has 18 residues. The V segment lost 2 bases and the J segment 6 bases; nucleotides outside the gene matches: 14. CDR3 nucleotide sequence: TGTGCCAGCAGTGAATGGCTAGCGGGAGAGGGTGGTCGCGATACGCAGTATTTT. It yields the protein CASSEWLAGEGGRDTQYF.

This clone was picked up one time. V usage is TRBV27 and J usage is TRBJ2-1; weak D call: TRBD2 (6 bases). The CDR3 has 13 residues. V lost 9 bases and J lost 8, with 17 bases in between. CDR1 MNHEY and CDR2 SMNVEV come from the germline V gene (reference sequence). The DNA for the CDR3 is TGTGCCAGTATCGGGGGACCCGACGATGAGCAGTTCTTC. This encodes CASIGGPDDEQFF.

A single count supports this clone. This chain links TRBV7-2 with TRBJ2-3, with D possibly being TRBD2 (6 bases). Trimming shortened V by 1 base and J by 4 bases, and 24 bases separated the two germline ends. CDR3 length: 19 amino acids. CDR1 and CDR2 from the germline V gene are SGHTA and FQGNSA. The CDR3 is CASSLVPPGGRDGADTQYF. The CDR3, as DNA: TGTGCCAGCAGCTTAGTACCCCCGGGTGGGCGGGACGGGGCAGATACGCAGTATTTT.

This clone was counted only a few times. V gene TRBV7-2 combines with J gene TRBJ2-5; 9 bases are shared with TRBD2. Germline CDR1 and CDR2: SGHTA and FQGNSA. CDR3 length equals 17 residues. The V segment lost 5 bases and the J segment 7 bases; nucleotides outside the gene matches: 17. CDR3 amino acids: CASSTQGGAGGGGTQYF. CDR3 nucleotides: TGTGCCAGCAGCACCCAAGGGGGGGCGGGGGGGGGAGGGACCCAGTACTTC.

This chain uses TRBV7-2 with TRBJ2-5; 10 bases line up with TRBD2. Per the germline V gene, CDR1 is SGHTA and CDR2 is FQGNSA. J lost 3 bases, V lost 4 bases, and 2 bases had no gene match. The CDR3 consists of 14 residues. CDR3 region: CASSYTSGKETQYF. In nucleotides, the CDR3 is TGTGCCAGCAGCTACACTAGCGGGAAAGAGACCCAGTACTTC.

This clone was found a few times. The chain has TRBV2 and TRBJ2-5; D possibly corresponds to TRBD1 (6 bases). Germline-derived CDR1 and CDR2 are SNHLY and FYNNEI. Trimming took off 5 bases at V and 11 bases at J, with 21 bases between the two ends. This CDR3 has 14 residues. This CDR3 is CASSSQGTPPRQYF. The CDR3 DNA reads as TGTGCCAGCAGTTCACAGGGTACGCCCCCCAGGCAGTACTTC.

The chain uses TRBV19 and TRBJ1-1; TRBD1 agrees at 8 bases. J gave up 0 bases and V 4 bases, and 7 bases lay outside the gene matches. Germline CDR1 and CDR2: LNHDA and SQIVND (reference sequence). The CDR3 spans 16 residues. CDR3 in amino acids: CASSTHRQGLNTEAFF. Written as DNA, the CDR3 is TGTGCCAGTAGTACCCATCGACAGGGGCTGAACACTGAAGCTTTCTTT.